One and the same sample provided the 21 T cell receptor beta chains below, sequenced in a study of control samples from healthy donors and cancer patients. Sequencing was performed with immunoSEQ multiplex PCR; in TCRdb, only in-frame clones are kept and a portion is missing. The sample yields over 80,000 clones, about 85% seen once. Sequenced material: blood. These receptor sequences come from a man in his thirties or forties in good health.

This rearrangement joins TRBV12-5 to TRBJ2-7; D possibly corresponds to TRBD1 (6 bases). This CDR3 spans 17 amino acids. Germline V CDR1 and CDR2: LGHNT, FRNRAP. The germline V and J ends were trimmed by 1 base and 4 bases, with 20 bases remaining between them. The CDR3 DNA is TGTGCTAGTGGTTTGGGCAGCATAGGGGGACGAGGGTACGAGCAGTACTTC. It codes for CASGLGSIGGRGYEQYF.

The V gene is TRBV5-4, the J gene TRBJ2-7, with TRBD2 matching over 11 bases. Germline CDR1 SGHNT, CDR2 YYREEE (reference sequence). This CDR3 contains 17 residues. V lost 0 bases and J lost 0; bases outside the gene matches: 5. The CDR3 loop reads CASSLEASGGTSYEQYF. The CDR3 bases are TGTGCCAGCAGCTTGGAGGCTAGCGGGGGGACCTCCTACGAGCAGTACTTC.

This rearrangement joins TRBV6-1 to TRBJ1-1; maybe TRBD1 (6 bases). The V end was cut by 4 bases, the J end by 3 bases, with 18 bases between. Per the germline V gene, CDR1 is MNHNS and CDR2 is SASEGT. The CDR3 sequence is 16 residues long. The CDR3 protein is CASSGGGLGVDTEAFF. The DNA of the CDR3 is TGTGCCAGCAGTGGAGGGGGGCTGGGTGTTGACACTGAAGCTTTCTTT.

The V and J genes are TRBV12-5 and TRBJ2-1; TRBD1 is a possible D gene (6 bases). V was pared by 7 bases and J by 5 bases, with 12 bases between. The CDR3 extends over 13 amino acids. In germline, CDR1 is LGHNT, CDR2 FRNRAP. DNA for the CDR3: TGTGCTAGTGATAACGACAGGCACAATGAGCAGTTCTTC. Residues: CASDNDRHNEQFF.

This chain uses TRBV7-8 with TRBJ1-6; 7 nucleotides match TRBD1. This CDR3 has 16 residues. Germline V lookup: CDR1 SGHVS, CDR2 FQNEAQ. The V gene end was trimmed by 4 bases and the J gene end by 0 bases; junction bases not matched to a gene: 3. This CDR3 is CASSSRGSSYNSPLHF. The CDR3 nucleotides read TGTGCCAGCAGCTCCAGGGGGAGCTCCTATAATTCACCCCTCCACTTT. Variable domain in full (rest from reference TRBV7-8 and TRBJ1-6): GAGVSQSPRYKVAKRGQDVALRCDPISGHVSLFWYQQALGQGPEFLTYFQNEAQLDKSGLPSDRFFAERPEGSVSTLKIQRTQQEDSAVYLCASSSRGSSYNSPLHFGNGTRLTVT.

The chain links TRBV14 to TRBJ1-1; TRBD1 agrees at 8 bases. This CDR3 contains 17 residues. Per germline, CDR1 SGHDN and CDR2 FVKESK. With 5 bases clipped from V and 0 bases from J, the junction kept 11 bases outside the gene matches. The CDR3 region is CASSTDRAGILNTEAFF. In nucleotides, the CDR3 is TGTGCCAGCAGCACGGACAGGGCAGGGATTCTGAACACTGAAGCTTTCTTT.

This clone showed up just a few times. This chain joins TRBV7-9 and TRBJ2-3; the D gene is possibly TRBD2 (5 bases). The CDR3 has 14 residues. Germline-derived CDR1 and CDR2 are SEHNR and FQNEAQ (reference sequence). Trimming pared 5 bases from V and 4 bases from J, leaving 13 bases between. The DNA for the CDR3 is TGTGCCAGCAGCCCCGCGACGGGGTCAGATACGCAGTATTTT. Its protein product is CASSPATGSDTQYF.

CDR3 DNA sequence: TGTGCCAGCAGGGGGACAGGCCGGGGAGAGCAGTACTTC. Residues: CASRGTGRGEQYF. The chain employs TRBV7-9 and TRBJ2-7; 8 bases map to TRBD1. CDR1 and CDR2 from the germline V gene are SEHNR and FQNEAQ (reference sequence). V dropped 6 bases and J dropped 7; count of bases not matched to a gene: 8. This CDR3 is 13 amino acids long.

This rearrangement joins TRBV18 to TRBJ2-7; D is ambiguous. Germline V gene sequence: CDR1 KGHSH, CDR2 LQKENI. CDR3 length: 14 residues. The ends were cut back, 2 bases at V and 6 bases at J, with 14 bases in the middle. For the CDR3, the DNA is TGTGCCAGCTCACCAGGCGAGCTGCGAAGCGAGCAGTACTTC. As protein: CASSPGELRSEQYF. The whole variable domain, filled in from reference TRBV18 and TRBJ2-7, reads NAGVMQNPRHLVRRRGQEARLRCSPMKGHSHVYWYRQLPEEGLKFMVYLQKENIIDESGMPKERFSAEFPKEGPSILRIQQVVRGDSAAYFCASSPGELRSEQYFGPGTRLTVT.

V usage is TRBV18 and J usage is TRBJ2-3, with 8 positions matching TRBD2. Germline assignment: CDR1 KGHSH and CDR2 LQKENI. Trimming took 3 bases from V and 5 from J; bases not matched to a gene: 4. CDR3 length: 14 amino acids. The CDR3 loop reads CASSPTGGGDTQYF. In nucleotides, the CDR3 is TGTGCCAGCTCACCGACCGGGGGGGGAGATACGCAGTATTTT.

The chain uses TRBV19 and TRBJ1-1; no firm D call. This CDR3 contains 13 residues. V lost 2 bases and J lost 1, with 5 bases in between. CDR1 is LNHDA, CDR2 SQIVND, per germline (reference sequence). CDR3 sequence: CASSISKNTEAFF. CDR3 bases: TGTGCCAGTAGTATATCAAAGAACACTGAAGCTTTCTTT.

V usage is TRBV5-1 and J usage is TRBJ1-5; a possible D gene is TRBD1 (5 bases). Trimming removed 3 bases from V and 9 bases from J, with 7 bases in between. Germline V CDR1 and CDR2: SGHRS, YFSETQ. CDR3 size: 11 residues. CDR3 region: CASSSGAPQHF. The CDR3 DNA sequence: TGCGCCAGCAGCTCCGGGGCGCCCCAGCATTTT.

This clone appeared once. This chain links TRBV14 with TRBJ1-6; D not resolved. The CDR3 spans 12 residues. The germline CDR1 and CDR2 sequences are SGHDN and FVKESK. Trimming stripped 6 bases from V and 14 bases from J, with 14 bases between. CDR3: CASSRTGSTLHF. The CDR3 DNA follows: TGTGCCAGCAGTCGGACGGGCTCGACCCTCCACTTT.

The chain carries TRBV7-9 and TRBJ2-3; 9 bases agree with TRBD2. CDR3 length equals 15 residues. V was pared by 5 bases and J by 7 bases, with 10 bases of the junction left unmatched. The germline CDR1 and CDR2 sequences are SEHNR and FQNEAQ (reference sequence). DNA of the CDR3: TGTGCCAGCAGCAGGAGCGGGACTAGCAGTTATACGCAGTATTTT. Protein product: CASSRSGTSSYTQYF.

The J gene is TRBJ1-6, the V gene TRBV7-9, with 8 nucleotides matching TRBD1. Germline V lookup: CDR1 SEHNR, CDR2 FQNEAQ (reference sequence). The trim removed 4 bases at V and 7 bases at J, leaving 6 bases unmatched. The CDR3 spans 15 residues. Here the CDR3 DNA reads TGTGCCAGCAGCTCCTGGACAGGGTTGAATTCACCCCTCCACTTT. It yields the protein CASSSWTGLNSPLHF. Full variable domain (rest looked up from reference TRBV7-9 and TRBJ1-6): DTGVSQNPRHKITKRGQNVTFRCDPISEHNRLYWYRQTLGQGPEFLTYFQNEAQLEKSRLLSDRFSAERPKGSFSTLEIQRTEQGDSAMYLCASSSWTGLNSPLHFGNGTRLTVT.

The rearrangement uses TRBV19 and TRBJ1-1; no definite D call. The CDR3 runs 12 residues. Germline CDR1 LNHDA, CDR2 SQIVND (reference sequence). Trimming removed 5 bases from V and 1 base from J, with 5 bases in between. Here the CDR3 reads CASSYPNTEAFF. CDR3 DNA: TGTGCCAGTAGTTACCCGAACACTGAAGCTTTCTTT.

The genes are TRBV27 and TRBJ1-1; D gene uncertain. Germline lookup yields CDR1 MNHEY and CDR2 SMNVEV (reference sequence). Between the trimmed V and J ends, which lost 1 base and 4 bases, there was a span of 7 bases. This CDR3 contains 13 residues. This CDR3 reads CASSLFGGTEAFF. As DNA, the CDR3 is TGTGCCAGCAGTTTATTTGGCGGCACTGAAGCTTTCTTT.

This clone was counted a single time. J is TRBJ1-2 and V is TRBV7-2, with D tentatively TRBD1 (6 bases). The CDR3 is 16 amino acids. Trimming cost V 0 bases and J 6 bases, with 17 bases left between them. Germline V CDR1 and CDR2: SGHTA, FQGNSA. In DNA, the CDR3 is TGTGCCAGCAGCTTAGCCCGCCCAACAGGGTTCCATGGCTACACCTTC. It translates to CASSLARPTGFHGYTF.

The rearrangement joins TRBV7-9 to TRBJ2-2; D gene ambiguous. The V end was cut by 2 bases, the J end by 8 bases, with 9 bases between. Per germline, CDR1 SEHNR and CDR2 FQNEAQ (reference sequence). This CDR3 region has 13 residues. The CDR3 region is CASSLSMSGELFF. CDR3 DNA: TGTGCCAGCAGCTTATCCATGTCGGGGGAGCTGTTTTTT.

This chain uses TRBV10-2 with TRBJ1-2; D remains unclear. V was shortened by 8 bases and J by 0 bases, with 10 bases between the two germline ends. The CDR3 is 13 amino acids. The germline V gene has CDR1 WSHSY and CDR2 SAAADI. The CDR3 loop reads CASQDSANYGYTF. In nucleotides, the CDR3 is TGCGCCAGCCAAGATTCAGCTAACTATGGCTACACCTTC.

The chain employs TRBV5-1 and TRBJ1-2; 7 bases align to TRBD1. With V trimmed by 4 bases and J by 0 bases, 6 bases remained unmatched. CDR1 and CDR2 (germline): SGHRS, YFSETQ. The CDR3 contains 15 residues. The CDR3 is CASSVSGTANYGYTF. The CDR3 DNA reads TGCGCCAGCAGCGTTAGCGGGACAGCTAACTATGGCTACACCTTC.